These T cell receptor beta chains were read from a single sample in a study of T cells after yellow fever vaccination. TCRdb reprocessed the 5' RACE reads via MiXCR and lists one record per CDR3 protein. The sample has about 630,000 distinct CDR3 sequences; over 9% are singletons. Here the sequenced sample was PBMCs, taken on the day of the yellow fever booster vaccination. Source of these receptors: a man aged 25 to 40 who received the YFV17D yellow fever vaccine. Both conserved end residues are part of each CDR3. D genes are given only for firm matches. Some rows mark clone size as missing; the rest say once, few, many or name a class of expanded clone.

j_gene | v_gene | abundance | d_gene | CDR3nt | CDR3aa
TRBJ2-7 | TRBV28 | . | . | TGTGCCAGCAAAATCGAGTCCGAGCAGTACTTC | CASKIESEQYF
TRBJ2-4 | TRBV9 | . | TRBD2 | TGTGCCAGCAGCGGAGGACTAGTTCAAAACATTCAGTACTTC | CASSGGLVQNIQYF
TRBJ2-7 | TRBV19 | . | TRBD1 | TGTGCCAGTAGTCTTCGGGGACAGGGGGTGTACGAGCAGTACTTC | CASSLRGQGVYEQYF
TRBJ2-3 | TRBV5-1 | . | . | TGCGCCAGCACCCGGGGCGGCACCACTACAGATACGCAGTATTTT | CASTRGGTTTDTQYF
TRBJ2-5 | TRBV20-1 | . | . | TGCAGTGCTAGAGGCCAGGCGATCCAAGAGACCCAGTACTTC | CSARGQAIQETQYF
TRBJ2-3 | TRBV7-2 | many | . | TGTGCCAGCAGCTTAGCGGGAGGTTTGGTGGATACGCAGTATTTT | CASSLAGGLVDTQYF
TRBJ2-1 | TRBV24-1 | . | TRBD2 | TGTGCCACCAGTGCCCTCAAGGGCGGGAGGTTAGATCGGTCCTACAATGAGCAGTTCTTC | CATSALKGGRLDRSYNEQFF
TRBJ1-2 | TRBV30 | many | . | TGTGCCTGGAGTCCAGGAGACTATGGCTACACCTTC | CAWSPGDYGYTF
TRBJ2-7 | TRBV4-2 | . | TRBD2 | TGTGCCAGCAGCGAAGGTGGACTAGCGGTCTCCTACGAGCAGTACTTC | CASSEGGLAVSYEQYF
TRBJ2-7 | TRBV29-1 | many | TRBD1 | TGCAGCGCCCGGGACAGGTCTTACGACGAGCAGTACTTC | CSARDRSYDEQYF
TRBJ2-3 | TRBV5-6 | few | TRBD1 | TGTGCCAGCAGCTTACCGGGACAGGGCGGCACAGATACGCAGTATTTT | CASSLPGQGGTDTQYF
TRBJ2-7 | TRBV7-3 | . | . | TGTGCCAGCAGCGCGGGACACCCTTACGAGCAGTACTTC | CASSAGHPYEQYF
TRBJ2-7 | TRBV27 | . | . | TGTGCCAGCAGCCTCCTCACCGGGAATAGCTACGAGCAGTACTTC | CASSLLTGNSYEQYF
TRBJ2-3 | TRBV4-2 | . | . | TGTGCCAGCAGTCAAGGGGCGGGAGATACGCAGTATTTT | CASSQGAGDTQYF
TRBJ2-6 | TRBV29-1 | . | . | TGCAGCGCAGATACAGGGATCAATTCTGGGGCCAACGTCCTGACTTTC | CSADTGINSGANVLTF
TRBJ1-1 | TRBV5-1 | few | . | TGCGCCAGCAGCTTGTTAGACAGGAACACTGAAGCTTTCTTT | CASSLLDRNTEAFF
TRBJ1-2 | TRBV14 | . | . | TGTGCCAGCAGCCAGTTACCAAATCATGGCTACACCTTC | CASSQLPNHGYTF
TRBJ1-4 | TRBV20-1 | few | . | TGCAGTGCTAGAGGGGCAGGTGCAACTAATGAAAAACTGTTTTTT | CSARGAGATNEKLFF
TRBJ2-5 | TRBV5-1 | . | . | TGCGCCAGCAGCTTGGGCCAGTTGGAAGAGACCCAGTACTTC | CASSLGQLEETQYF
TRBJ1-1 | TRBV6-4 | few | . | TGTGCCAGCAGTGACTCGCCGAACACTGAAGCTTTCTTT | CASSDSPNTEAFF
TRBJ2-2 | TRBV7-2 | . | TRBD2 | TGTGCCAGCAGCGTCCCTAGCGGGAGGGCCCTCGGGGAGCTGTTTTTT | CASSVPSGRALGELFF
TRBJ2-7 | TRBV12-3/TRBV12-4 | few | . | TGTGCCAGTACGGGGGGGACAGTCCACGAGCAGTACTTC | CASTGGTVHEQYF
TRBJ1-6 | TRBV11-2 | few | . | TGTGCCAGCAGCTTAGAATGGGGTCATAATTCACCCCTCCACTTT | CASSLEWGHNSPLHF
TRBJ2-5 | TRBV5-8 | . | . | TGTGCCAGCAGTCGGAGGCGACAAGAGACCCAGTACTTC | CASSRRRQETQYF
TRBJ2-7 | TRBV10-3 | . | TRBD2 | TGTGCCATCGGAACAAAAACTAGCGGGAGGCTCTCGGGGGAGCAGTACTTC | CAIGTKTSGRLSGEQYF
TRBJ2-7 | TRBV7-2 | few | TRBD2 | TGTGCCAGCAGCTTAGCTGGGGCGGGAGGCCACGAGCAGTACTTC | CASSLAGAGGHEQYF
TRBJ2-2 | TRBV5-1 | . | . | TGCGCCAGCAGCTTCGACCTGTCCACCGGGGAGCTGTTTTTT | CASSFDLSTGELFF
TRBJ2-1 | TRBV29-1 | . | TRBD2 | TGCAGCGGTGATTGGGGCGGGAGTAATTACAATGAGCAGTTCTTC | CSGDWGGSNYNEQFF
TRBJ1-4 | TRBV30 | . | TRBD1 | TGTGCCTCCAAACAGGGGGGATACGAAAAACTGTTTTTT | CASKQGGYEKLFF
TRBJ2-2 | TRBV10-2 | . | TRBD2 | TGCGCCAGCAGTTTAACTAGCGGGAGGTCGAACACCGGGGAGCTGTTTTTT | CASSLTSGRSNTGELFF
TRBJ2-3 | TRBV20-1 | . | . | TGCAGTGCTAGGCCGGGAGATCCCACAGATACGCAGTATTTT | CSARPGDPTDTQYF
TRBJ2-7 | TRBV4-3 | few | . | TGCGCCAGCAGCCAAGAGTTGGCAGGGGCCCACGAGCAGTACTTC | CASSQELAGAHEQYF
TRBJ1-1 | TRBV12-3/TRBV12-4 | . | . | TGTGCCAGCAGTTTAGGCAGGGTCACTGAAGCTTTCTTT | CASSLGRVTEAFF
TRBJ2-7 | TRBV20-1 | . | . | TGCAGTGCCCCCATTCGGCAGGGCTCCTACGAGCAGTACTTC | CSAPIRQGSYEQYF
TRBJ2-2 | TRBV10-3 | . | . | TGTGCCATCACGGGGGACTCCGGGGAGCTGTTTTTT | CAITGDSGELFF
TRBJ2-7 | TRBV6-2/TRBV6-3 | . | TRBD1 | TGTGCCAGCAGAAAGGGGGCGGCGGGTGAGCAGTACTTC | CASRKGAAGEQYF
TRBJ1-2 | TRBV14 | few | . | TGTGCCAGCAGCTCTCTTCCTTATGGCTACACCTTC | CASSSLPYGYTF
TRBJ1-1 | TRBV4-3 | few | . | TGCGCCAGCAGCCAAGAGTCCCAGGGTACCATGAACACTGAAGCTTTCTTT | CASSQESQGTMNTEAFF
TRBJ1-5 | TRBV20-1 | few | . | TGCAGTGCTCGACAACATAGCAATCAGCCCCAGCATTTT | CSARQHSNQPQHF
TRBJ2-7 | TRBV15 | . | . | TGTGCCACCAGCAGAAGCGAACGAGGGACTTTTTCCTACGAGCAGTACTTC | CATSRSERGTFSYEQYF
TRBJ1-2 | TRBV3-1 | . | . | TGTGCCAGCAGCCCTCCCGGGGCTCAAAACTATGGCTACACCTTC | CASSPPGAQNYGYTF
TRBJ2-3 | TRBV10-1 | . | TRBD2 | TGCGCCAGCAGTGAGTTAGCGGGAGCTACGGATACGCAGTATTTT | CASSELAGATDTQYF
TRBJ1-5 | TRBV5-1 | many | . | TGCGCCAGCAGCTTCGGAGGCAGGGAAGGCAATCAGCCCCAGCATTTT | CASSFGGREGNQPQHF
TRBJ2-1 | TRBV20-1 | . | TRBD2 | TGCAGTGCTAGGGGTAGCGGGAGGGGGTACAATGAGCAGTTCTTC | CSARGSGRGYNEQFF
TRBJ2-3 | TRBV19 | . | . | TGTGCCAGTAGTACCTCCAGACAGGTTACGCAGTATTTT | CASSTSRQVTQYF
TRBJ2-4 | TRBV5-1 | . | TRBD2 | TGCGCCAGCAGCTTAACTAGCGGGAGTGGGGCCAAAAACATTCAGTACTTC | CASSLTSGSGAKNIQYF
TRBJ2-1 | TRBV4-2 | many | TRBD2 | TGTGCCAGCAGCGCTGAACTAGCGGGAGTCCCCTACAATGAGCAGTTCTTC | CASSAELAGVPYNEQFF
TRBJ2-7 | TRBV11-2 | few | . | TGTGCCAGCAGCGCGGGGGCTAAACTGTACGAGCAGTACTTC | CASSAGAKLYEQYF
TRBJ2-1 | TRBV7-2 | few | TRBD2 | TGTGCCAGCAGCACCCCCGGGACTAGCGGGGTGGTGCGGAGCTCCTACAATGAGCAGTTCTTC | CASSTPGTSGVVRSSYNEQFF
TRBJ2-3 | TRBV10-3 | . | TRBD1 | TGTGCCACCCGGGACAGCCAAGATACGCAGTATTTT | CATRDSQDTQYF
TRBJ2-6 | TRBV15 | . | . | TGTGCCACCAGCAAACCCTCTGGGGCCAACGTCCTGACTTTC | CATSKPSGANVLTF
TRBJ1-3 | TRBV9 | . | . | TGTGCCAGCAGCGTAGAAGCTGGGGCCGTAAACACCATATATTTT | CASSVEAGAVNTIYF
TRBJ2-2 | TRBV30 | few | . | TGTGCCTGGACTAAAGTAGCCTACCCAACCGGGGAGCTGTTTTTT | CAWTKVAYPTGELFF